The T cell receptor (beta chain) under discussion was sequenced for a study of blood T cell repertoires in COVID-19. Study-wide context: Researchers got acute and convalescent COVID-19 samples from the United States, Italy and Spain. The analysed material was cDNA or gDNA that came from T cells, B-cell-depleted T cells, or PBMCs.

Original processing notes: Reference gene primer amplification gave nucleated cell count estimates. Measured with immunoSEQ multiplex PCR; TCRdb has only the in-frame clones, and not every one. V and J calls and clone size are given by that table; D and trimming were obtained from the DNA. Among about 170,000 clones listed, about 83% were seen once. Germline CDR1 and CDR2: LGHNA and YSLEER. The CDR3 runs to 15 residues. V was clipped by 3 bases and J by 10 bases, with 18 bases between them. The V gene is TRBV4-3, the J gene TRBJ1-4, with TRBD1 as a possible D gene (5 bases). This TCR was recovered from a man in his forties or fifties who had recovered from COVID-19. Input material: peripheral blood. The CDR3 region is CASSHDRDLKGKLFF. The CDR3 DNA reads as TGCGCCAGCAGCCACGACCGGGACTTGAAGGGAAAACTGTTTTTT.